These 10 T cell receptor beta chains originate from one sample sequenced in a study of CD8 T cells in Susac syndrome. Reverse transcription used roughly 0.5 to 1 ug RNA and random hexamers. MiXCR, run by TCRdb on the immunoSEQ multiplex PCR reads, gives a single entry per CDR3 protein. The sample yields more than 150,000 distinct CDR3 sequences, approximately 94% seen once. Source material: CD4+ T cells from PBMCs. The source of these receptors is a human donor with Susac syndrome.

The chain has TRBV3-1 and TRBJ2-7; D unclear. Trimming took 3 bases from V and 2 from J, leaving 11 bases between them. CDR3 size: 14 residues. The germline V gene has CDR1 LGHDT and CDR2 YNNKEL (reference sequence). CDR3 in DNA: TGTGCCAGCAGCCACGATCTCCTCGCCTACGAGCAGTACTTC. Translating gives CASSHDLLAYEQYF.

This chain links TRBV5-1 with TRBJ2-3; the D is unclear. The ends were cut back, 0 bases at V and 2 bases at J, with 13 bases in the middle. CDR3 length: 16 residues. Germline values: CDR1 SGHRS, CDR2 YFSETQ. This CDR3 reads CASSLGQRSFTDTQYF. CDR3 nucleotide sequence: TGCGCCAGCAGCTTGGGCCAGCGTAGTTTCACAGATACGCAGTATTTT.

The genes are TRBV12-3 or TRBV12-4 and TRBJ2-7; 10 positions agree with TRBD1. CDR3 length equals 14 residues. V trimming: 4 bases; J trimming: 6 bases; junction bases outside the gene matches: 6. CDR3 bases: TGTGCCAGCAGTTCAGACAGGGGGCGGTCCGAGCAGTACTTC. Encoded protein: CASSSDRGRSEQYF.

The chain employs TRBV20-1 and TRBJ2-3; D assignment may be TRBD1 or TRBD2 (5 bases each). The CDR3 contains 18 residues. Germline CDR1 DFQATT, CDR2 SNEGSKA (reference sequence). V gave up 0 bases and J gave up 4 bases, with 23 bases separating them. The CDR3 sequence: CSARDSSGARPAPDTQYF. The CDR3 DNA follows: TGCAGTGCTAGAGATTCTTCCGGGGCCCGTCCAGCCCCAGATACGCAGTATTTT.

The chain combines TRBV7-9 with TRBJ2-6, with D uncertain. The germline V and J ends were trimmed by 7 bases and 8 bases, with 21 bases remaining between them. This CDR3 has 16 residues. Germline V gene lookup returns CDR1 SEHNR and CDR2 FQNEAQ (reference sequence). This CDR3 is CASIPTQATPSNVLTF. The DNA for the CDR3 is TGTGCCAGCATCCCGACCCAAGCGACTCCCTCCAACGTCCTGACTTTC.

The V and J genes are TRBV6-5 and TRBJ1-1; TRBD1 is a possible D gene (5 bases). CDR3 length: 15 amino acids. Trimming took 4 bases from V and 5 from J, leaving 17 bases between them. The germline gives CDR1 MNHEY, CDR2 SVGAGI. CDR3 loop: CASSWRTRGGTEAFF. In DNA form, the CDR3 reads TGTGCCAGCAGTTGGAGGACTCGGGGGGGAACTGAAGCTTTCTTT.

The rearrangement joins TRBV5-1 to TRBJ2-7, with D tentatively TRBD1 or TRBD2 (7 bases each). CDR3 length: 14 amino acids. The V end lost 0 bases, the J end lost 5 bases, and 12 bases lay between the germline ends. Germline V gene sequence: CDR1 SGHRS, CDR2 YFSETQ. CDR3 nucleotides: TGCGCCAGCAGCTTGGGACAGGGAGGGGACGAGCAGTACTTC. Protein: CASSLGQGGDEQYF.

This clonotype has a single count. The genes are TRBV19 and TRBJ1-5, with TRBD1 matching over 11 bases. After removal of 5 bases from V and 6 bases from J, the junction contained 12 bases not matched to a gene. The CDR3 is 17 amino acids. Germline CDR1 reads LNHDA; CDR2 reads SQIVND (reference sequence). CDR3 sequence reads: CASSLFWDRGGVQPQHF. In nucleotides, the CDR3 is TGTGCCAGTAGTCTCTTCTGGGACAGGGGGGGCGTTCAGCCCCAGCATTTT.

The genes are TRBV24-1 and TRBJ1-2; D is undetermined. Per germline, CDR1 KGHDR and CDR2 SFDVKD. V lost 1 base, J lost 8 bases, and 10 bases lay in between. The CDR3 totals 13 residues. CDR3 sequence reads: CATSDFRGKGYTF. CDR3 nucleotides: TGTGCCACCAGTGATTTTCGGGGTAAGGGCTACACCTTC.

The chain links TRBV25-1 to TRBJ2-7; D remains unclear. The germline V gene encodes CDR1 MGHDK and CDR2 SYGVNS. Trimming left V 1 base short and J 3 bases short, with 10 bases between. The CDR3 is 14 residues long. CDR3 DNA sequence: TGTGCCAGCAGTGAATTAGCCCAGGACTACGAGCAGTACTTC. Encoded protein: CASSELAQDYEQYF.